The 5 T cell receptor beta chains given below trace back to one sample, sequenced in a study of radiotherapy plus CTLA-4 blockade in lung cancer. The method was immunoSEQ multiplex PCR; TCRdb's version includes in-frame clones alone and lacks a portion of them. The sample has roughly 44,000 clones; more than 70% are singletons. The sequences come from peripheral blood, collected from a patient treated with radiotherapy plus ipilimumab. All receptors derive from a human donor with non-small cell lung cancer whose response to radiotherapy plus ipilimumab could not be evaluated.

The genes are TRBV7-6 and TRBJ2-2; D remains unclear. CDR1 is SGHVS, CDR2 FNYEAQ, per germline. This CDR3 contains 13 residues. Trimming pared 1 base from V and 4 bases from J, leaving 4 bases between. CDR3 amino acids: CASSLELTGELFF. CDR3 nucleotide sequence: TGTGCCAGCAGCTTAGAACTCACCGGGGAGCTGTTTTTT. The complete variable domain, with remaining parts taken from reference TRBV7-6 and TRBJ2-2, reads GAGVSQSPRYKVTKRGQDVALRCDPISGHVSLYWYRQALGQGPEFLTYFNYEAQQDKSGLPNDRFSAERPEGSISTLTIQRTEQRDSAMYRCASSLELTGELFFGEGSRLTVL.

The chain couples TRBV30 to TRBJ1-2, with D perhaps matching TRBD1 (6 bases). V lost 2 bases to trimming and J lost 7 bases, with 23 bases between them. Per the germline V gene, CDR1 is GTSNPN and CDR2 is SVGIG (reference sequence). This CDR3 has 16 residues. CDR3 sequence (DNA): TGTGCCTGGAGTCTCTTGACAACTACAGGGAAGAGTGGCTACACCTTC. Translating it yields CAWSLLTTTGKSGYTF.

The V call is TRBV6-5, the J call TRBJ2-7; 9 bases fit TRBD2. After removal of 0 bases from V and 0 bases from J, the junction contained 3 bases not matched to a gene. This CDR3 is built from 16 residues. Germline values: CDR1 MNHEY, CDR2 SVGAGI. The CDR3 here is CASSYSVRGGSYEQYF. CDR3 bases: TGTGCCAGCAGTTACTCGGTGCGGGGGGGCTCCTACGAGCAGTACTTC.

The V gene is TRBV6-5, the J gene TRBJ2-7, with D maybe TRBD2 (6 bases). CDR1 and CDR2 from the germline V gene are MNHEY and SVGAGI. CDR3 length: 13 residues. V lost 6 bases and J lost 3, with 12 bases in between. The chain's CDR3 is CASRSGGNYEQYF. CDR3 DNA: TGTGCCAGCAGGAGCGGAGGGAACTACGAGCAGTACTTC.

The chain carries TRBV28 and TRBJ2-1, with 13 bases lining up with TRBD2. With V trimmed by 0 bases and J by 10 bases, 9 bases remained unmatched. CDR3 length: 17 amino acids. The V gene's germline CDR1 is MDHEN and CDR2 SYDVKM. CDR3 DNA sequence: TGTGCCAGCAGTTTATGGGAACTAGCGGGAGGGCCCGGCGAGCAGTTCTTC. Translated, it gives CASSLWELAGGPGEQFF.